These T cell receptor beta chains were read from a single sample in a study of blood T cell repertoires in COVID-19. TCRdb's copy holds only in-frame clones and misses some; the assay was immunoSEQ multiplex PCR. The sample consists of about 170,000 clones, roughly nine tenths of them appearing once. The specimen sequenced was peripheral blood. These receptors all stem from a man aged 65 to 85 with acute or convalescent COVID-19. Both conserved end residues are part of each CDR3. Each record gives: V gene, J gene, clone size, D gene, CDR3 protein, CDR3 DNA. D genes are given only for firm matches. Clone size is not always given. Where it is, it says once, few, many or a class for expanded clones.

>TRBV4-1|TRBJ2-7|NA|TRBD2
CASSQGGGVREQYF
TGCGCCAGCAGCCAAGGGGGAGGGGTGCGCGAGCAGTACTTC
>TRBV5-1|TRBJ2-6|NA|TRBD2
CASSPRGGASGANVLTF
TGCGCCAGCAGCCCCCGGGGGGGGGCCTCTGGGGCCAACGTCCTGACTTTC
>TRBV5-4|TRBJ1-1|NA|TRBD1
CASSLGGQGGTEAFF
TGTGCCAGCAGCTTGGGGGGACAGGGAGGGACTGAAGCTTTCTTT
>TRBV6-6|TRBJ2-7|NA|NA
CASSGTGGSGSYEQYF
TGTGCCAGCAGTGGCACGGGTGGTAGCGGCTCCTACGAGCAGTACTTC
>TRBV6-5|TRBJ2-1|few|TRBD2
CATYPSGRHNEQFF
TGTGCCACTTACCCCAGCGGGAGGCACAATGAGCAGTTCTTC
>TRBV5-4|TRBJ2-3|NA|NA
CASSLGVGGTTDTQYF
TGTGCCAGCAGCTTGGGGGTAGGCGGGACCACAGATACGCAGTATTTT
>TRBV5-1|TRBJ2-1|NA|TRBD2
CASSLILAGGQETQFF
TGCGCCAGCAGCTTGATCCTAGCGGGGGGACAAGAGACCCAGTTCTTC
>TRBV4-1|TRBJ1-5|NA|TRBD1
CASSQVPTGISNQPQHF
TGCGCCAGCAGCCAAGTCCCGACAGGGATTAGCAATCAGCCCCAGCATTTT
>TRBV28|TRBJ2-3|once|NA
CASSLSSLGTDTQYF
TGTGCCAGCAGTTTATCGTCCCTAGGCACAGATACGCAGTATTTT
>TRBV5-4|TRBJ1-1|NA|TRBD1
CASSLPGTANTEAFF
TGTGCCAGCAGCTTGCCCGGGACAGCGAACACTGAAGCTTTCTTT
>TRBV19|TRBJ2-2|NA|NA
CASNQGRTGELFF
TGTGCCAGTAATCAGGGGCGCACCGGGGAGCTGTTTTTT
>TRBV6-5|TRBJ2-1|few|TRBD2
CASRAAGGREQFF
TGTGCCAGCAGGGCAGCGGGAGGGAGAGAGCAGTTCTTC
>TRBV2|TRBJ2-3|NA|TRBD1
CASILDRGRTDTQYF
TGTGCCAGCATTCTAGACAGGGGCCGCACAGATACGCAGTATTTT
>TRBV5-1|TRBJ1-2|NA|TRBD1
CASSLAQGDGYTF
TGCGCCAGCAGCTTGGCCCAGGGGGACGGCTACACCTTC
>TRBV5-1|TRBJ1-1|NA|NA
CASSLAGGRDTEAFF
TGCGCCAGCAGCTTGGCGGGGGGGCGCGACACTGAAGCTTTCTTT
>TRBV6-2/TRBV6-3|TRBJ2-3|NA|NA
CASSYSRGSGTDTQYF
TGTGCCAGCAGTTACTCCCGAGGCTCTGGCACAGATACGCAGTATTTT
>TRBV7-2|TRBJ2-7|NA|TRBD2
CASRPRLAGQRSSYEQYF
TGTGCCAGCAGGCCCCGACTAGCGGGGCAGAGGAGCTCCTACGAGCAGTACTTC
>TRBV5-6|TRBJ2-3|NA|NA
CASSSTDTQYF
TGTGCCAGCAGCTCAACAGATACGCAGTATTTT
>TRBV21-1|TRBJ2-7|NA|NA
CASSKTIGTSGIEQYF
TGTGCCAGCAGCAAGACGATCGGGACTAGCGGGATCGAGCAGTACTTC
>TRBV2|TRBJ2-5|NA|TRBD1
CASRDREETQYF
TGTGCCAGCAGGGACAGGGAAGAGACCCAGTACTTC
>TRBV3-1/TRBV3-2|TRBJ1-1|NA|NA
CASSARGAALEAFF
TGTGCCAGCAGCGCCCGTGGGGCCGCGCTTGAAGCTTTCTTT
>TRBV9|TRBJ1-6|NA|TRBD1
CASSVGGTDNSPLHF
TGTGCCAGCAGCGTAGGGGGGACAGATAATTCACCCCTCCACTTT
>TRBV7-3|TRBJ1-6|NA|TRBD1
CASSRQGRNSPLHF
TGTGCCAGCAGTCGACAGGGGCGAAATTCACCCCTCCACTTT
>TRBV5-1|TRBJ2-3|NA|NA
CASSLSSTDTQYF
TGCGCCAGCAGCTTGTCCTCGACAGATACGCAGTATTTT
>TRBV9|TRBJ1-2|NA|NA
CASSARDTGKEGYGYTF
TGTGCCAGCAGCGCTCGGGACACGGGAAAGGAAGGATATGGCTACACCTTC
>TRBV29-1|TRBJ2-3|NA|NA
CSVRGGTVPDTQYF
TGCAGCGTCCGAGGGGGGACAGTACCTGATACGCAGTATTTT
>TRBV28|TRBJ2-7|NA|TRBD2
CASSVTSGGGGYEQYF
TGTGCCAGCAGCGTAACTAGCGGGGGAGGCGGCTACGAGCAGTACTTC
>TRBV7-9|TRBJ2-2|NA|TRBD1
CASSLAFIGQGYTGELFF
TGTGCCAGCAGCTTAGCATTTATCGGACAGGGTTACACCGGGGAGCTGTTTTTT